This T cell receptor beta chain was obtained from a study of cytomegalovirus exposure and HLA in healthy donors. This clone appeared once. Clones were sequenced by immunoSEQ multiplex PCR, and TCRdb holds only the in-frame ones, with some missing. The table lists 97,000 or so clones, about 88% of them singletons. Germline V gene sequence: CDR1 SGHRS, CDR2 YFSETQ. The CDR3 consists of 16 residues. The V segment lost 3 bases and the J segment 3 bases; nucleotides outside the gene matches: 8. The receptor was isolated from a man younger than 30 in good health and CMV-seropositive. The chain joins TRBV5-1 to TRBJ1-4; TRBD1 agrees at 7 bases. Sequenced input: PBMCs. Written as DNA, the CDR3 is TGCGCCAGCAGCTCTGAACCGGGACAGCCTAATGAAAAACTGTTTTTT. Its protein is CASSSEPGQPNEKLFF.